Reported below is one TCR beta chain. What it binds is not known. CD45RO-CCR7+CD27+CD95- cells counted as naive CD8+ T cells. Germline CDR1 reads LGHNA; CDR2 reads YSLEER. The CDR3 totals 18 residues. This sample is part of a study of CXCR3-negative and CXCR3-positive naive CD8 T cells. The libraries of TRB cDNA were prepared using 5' RACE with UMI labels. Reprocessing the 5' RACE reads, TCRdb reports a single entry for every CDR3 protein and omits DNA. The sample includes over 80,000 distinct CDR3 sequences. Study-wide points: After cryopreservation, expression of CXCR3 was partially reduced, and most assays were run with fresh PBMCs. Whereas memory cells differed, naive CXCR3-negative and CXCR3-positive cells shared similar TRBV-TRBJ usage. Comparison of naive cells showed more hydrophobic TRB CDR3s in CXCR3-positive than in CXCR3-negative naive cells.

The receptor comes from a human donor in good health. Some clones in this sample may be carry-over from other donors' samples. This rearrangement joins TRBV4-3 to TRBJ2-1; TCRdb outputs TRBD1, but without DNA this stays unchecked. Sequencing was performed on naive CXCR3- CD8+ T cells from blood. Subset meaning: CD45RO-CCR7+CD27+CD95- naive CD8+ T cells lacking CXCR3 (TNR3-). The CDR3 loop reads CASSQLTGGTNPYNEQFF.